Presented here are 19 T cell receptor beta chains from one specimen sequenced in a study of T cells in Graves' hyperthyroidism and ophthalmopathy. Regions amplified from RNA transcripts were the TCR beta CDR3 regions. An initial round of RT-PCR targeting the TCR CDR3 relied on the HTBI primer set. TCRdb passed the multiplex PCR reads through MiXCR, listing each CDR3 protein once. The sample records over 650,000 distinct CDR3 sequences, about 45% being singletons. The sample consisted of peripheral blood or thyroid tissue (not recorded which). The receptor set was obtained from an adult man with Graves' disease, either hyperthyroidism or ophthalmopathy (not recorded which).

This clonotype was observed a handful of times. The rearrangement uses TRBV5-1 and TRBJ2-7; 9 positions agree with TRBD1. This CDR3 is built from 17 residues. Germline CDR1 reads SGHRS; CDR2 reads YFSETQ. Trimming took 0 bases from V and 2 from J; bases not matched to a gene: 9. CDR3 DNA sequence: TGCGCCAGCAGCTTGGAACCCCCGGGACAGGGAACCTACGAGCAGTACTTC. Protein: CASSLEPPGQGTYEQYF.

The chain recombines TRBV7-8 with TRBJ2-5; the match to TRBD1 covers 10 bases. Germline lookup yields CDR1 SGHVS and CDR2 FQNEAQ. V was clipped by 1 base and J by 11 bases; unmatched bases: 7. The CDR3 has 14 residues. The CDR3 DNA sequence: TGTGCCAGCAGCTTAGTTCGGACAGGGGGAGAGCAGTACTTC. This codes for CASSLVRTGGEQYF.

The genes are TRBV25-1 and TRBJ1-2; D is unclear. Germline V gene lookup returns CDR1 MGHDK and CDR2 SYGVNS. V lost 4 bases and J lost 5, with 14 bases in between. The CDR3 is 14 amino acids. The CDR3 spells CASSGRFVKYGYTF. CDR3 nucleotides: TGTGCCAGCAGTGGGAGATTCGTTAAGTATGGCTACACCTTC.

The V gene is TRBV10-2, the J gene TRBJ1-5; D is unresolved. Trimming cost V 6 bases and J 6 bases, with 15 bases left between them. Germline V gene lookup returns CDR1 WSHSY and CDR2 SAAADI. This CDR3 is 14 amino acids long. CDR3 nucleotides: TGCGCCAGCAGCCAAGAGCAGTGGGGTCAGCCCCAGCATTTT. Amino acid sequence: CASSQEQWGQPQHF.

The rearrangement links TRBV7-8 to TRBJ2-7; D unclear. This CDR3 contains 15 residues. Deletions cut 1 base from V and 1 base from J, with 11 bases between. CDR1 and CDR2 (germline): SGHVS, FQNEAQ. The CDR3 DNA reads TGTGCCAGCAGCTTAGTATTGGACGGATCCTACGAGCAGTACTTC. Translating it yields CASSLVLDGSYEQYF.

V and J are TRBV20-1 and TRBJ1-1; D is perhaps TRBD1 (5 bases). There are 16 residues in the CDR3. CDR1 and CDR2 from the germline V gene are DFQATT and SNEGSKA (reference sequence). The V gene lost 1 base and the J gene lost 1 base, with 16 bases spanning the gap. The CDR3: CSARVFGQEENTEAFF. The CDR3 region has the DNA TGCAGTGCTAGAGTGTTCGGACAAGAAGAGAACACTGAAGCTTTCTTT.

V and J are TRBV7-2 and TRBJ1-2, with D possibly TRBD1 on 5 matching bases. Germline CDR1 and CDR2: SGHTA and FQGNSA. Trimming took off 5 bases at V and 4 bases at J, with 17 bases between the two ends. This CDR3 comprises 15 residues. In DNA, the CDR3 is TGTGCCAGCAGCCAGCGCCGGGACGACATCTATGGCTACACCTTC. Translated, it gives CASSQRRDDIYGYTF.

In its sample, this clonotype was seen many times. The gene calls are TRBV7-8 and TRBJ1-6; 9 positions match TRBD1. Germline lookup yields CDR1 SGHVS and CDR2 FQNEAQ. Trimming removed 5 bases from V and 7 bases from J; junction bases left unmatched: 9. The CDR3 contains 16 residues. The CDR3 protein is CASSQQGAARNSPLHF. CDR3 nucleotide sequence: TGTGCCAGCAGCCAACAGGGGGCGGCGCGAAATTCACCCCTCCACTTT.

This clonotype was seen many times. CDR3 coding DNA: TGTGCCACGTTGACGGGAAATCAGCCCCAGCATTTT. Translating it yields CATLTGNQPQHF. V usage is TRBV15 and J usage is TRBJ1-5; D uncertain. Germline V gives CDR1 LNHNV, CDR2 YYDKDF (reference sequence). The CDR3 has 12 residues. Trimming shortened V by 9 bases and J by 4 bases, and 10 bases separated the two germline ends. The whole variable domain, filled in from reference TRBV15 and TRBJ1-5, reads DAMVIQNPRYQVTQFGKPVTLSCSQTLNHNVMYWYQQKSSQAPKLLFHYYDKDFNNEADTPDNFQSRRPNTSFCFLDIRSPGLGDTAMYLCATLTGNQPQHFGDGTRLSIL.

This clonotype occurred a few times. CDR3 protein: CASSQDGRSNQPQHF. Here the CDR3 DNA reads TGTGCCAGCAGCCAAGACGGACGTAGCAATCAGCCCCAGCATTTT. The rearrangement uses TRBV7-9 and TRBJ1-5, with unresolved D. The CDR3 has 15 amino acids. V lost 5 bases and J 0 bases, leaving 11 bases between the germline ends. From germline, CDR1 is SEHNR and CDR2 FQNEAQ (reference sequence).

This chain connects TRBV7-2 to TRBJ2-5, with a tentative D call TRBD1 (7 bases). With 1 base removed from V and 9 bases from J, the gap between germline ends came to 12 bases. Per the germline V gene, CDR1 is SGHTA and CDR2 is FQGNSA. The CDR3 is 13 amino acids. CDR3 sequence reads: CASSLGRGQPQYF. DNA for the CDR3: TGTGCCAGCAGCTTAGGGAGGGGGCAGCCCCAGTACTTC.

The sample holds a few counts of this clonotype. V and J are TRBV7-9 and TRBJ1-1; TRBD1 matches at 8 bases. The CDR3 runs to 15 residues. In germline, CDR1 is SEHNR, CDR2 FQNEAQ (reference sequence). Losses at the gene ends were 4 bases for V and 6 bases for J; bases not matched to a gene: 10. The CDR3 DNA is TGTGCCAGCAGCTCCTTTAGCGGCAGGGGGCCTGAAGCTTTCTTT. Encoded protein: CASSSFSGRGPEAFF.

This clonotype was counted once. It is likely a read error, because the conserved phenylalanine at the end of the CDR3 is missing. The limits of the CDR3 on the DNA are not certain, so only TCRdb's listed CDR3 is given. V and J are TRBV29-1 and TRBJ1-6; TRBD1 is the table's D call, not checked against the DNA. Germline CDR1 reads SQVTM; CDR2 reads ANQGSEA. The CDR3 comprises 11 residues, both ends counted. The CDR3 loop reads CSVDWTRGSNY.

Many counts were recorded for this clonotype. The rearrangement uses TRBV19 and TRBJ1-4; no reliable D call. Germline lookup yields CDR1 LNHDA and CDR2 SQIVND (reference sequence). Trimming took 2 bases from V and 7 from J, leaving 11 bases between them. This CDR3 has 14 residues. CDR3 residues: CASSISGPGEKLFF. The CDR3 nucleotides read TGTGCCAGTAGTATATCCGGACCCGGTGAAAAACTGTTTTTT.

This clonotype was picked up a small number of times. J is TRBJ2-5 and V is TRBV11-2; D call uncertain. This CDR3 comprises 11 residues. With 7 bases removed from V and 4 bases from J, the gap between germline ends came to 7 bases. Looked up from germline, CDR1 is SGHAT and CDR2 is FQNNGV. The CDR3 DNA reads TGTGCCAGCAACAAACTAGAGACCCAGTACTTC. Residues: CASNKLETQYF.

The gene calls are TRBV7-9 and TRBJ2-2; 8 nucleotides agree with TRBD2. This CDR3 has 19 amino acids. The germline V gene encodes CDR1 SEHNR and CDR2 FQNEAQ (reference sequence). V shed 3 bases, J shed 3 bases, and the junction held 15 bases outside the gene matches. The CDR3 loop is CASSLGSSGSLRDTGELFF. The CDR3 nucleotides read TGTGCCAGCAGCTTGGGGTCTAGCGGGTCCCTACGTGACACCGGGGAGCTGTTTTTT.

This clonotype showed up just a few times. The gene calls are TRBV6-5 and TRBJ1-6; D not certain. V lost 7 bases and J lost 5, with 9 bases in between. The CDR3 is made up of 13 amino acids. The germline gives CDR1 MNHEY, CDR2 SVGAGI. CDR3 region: CASKTENNSPLHF. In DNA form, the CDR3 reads TGTGCCAGCAAAACCGAAAATAATTCACCCCTCCACTTT.

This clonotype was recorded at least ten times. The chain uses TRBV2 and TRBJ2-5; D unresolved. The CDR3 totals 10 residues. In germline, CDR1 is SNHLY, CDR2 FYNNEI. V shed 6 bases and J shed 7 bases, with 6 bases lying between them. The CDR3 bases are TGTGCCAGCAGCGGAAGGACCCAGTACTTC. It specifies CASSGRTQYF.

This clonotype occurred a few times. This CDR3 reads CASSFYSHGELFF. CDR3 bases: TGTGCCAGCAGCTTCTACAGCCACGGGGAGCTGTTTTTT. The rearrangement uses TRBV2 and TRBJ2-2; D is undetermined. Germline V lookup: CDR1 SNHLY, CDR2 FYNNEI. The CDR3 spans 13 residues. The V gene lost 6 bases and the J gene lost 7 bases, with 12 bases spanning the gap. The entire variable domain, with the rest obtained from reference TRBV2 and TRBJ2-2, is as follows: EPEVTQTPSHQVTQMGQEVILRCVPISNHLYFYWYRQILGQKVEFLVSFYNNEISEKSEIFDDQFSVERPDGSNFTLKIRSTKLEDSAMYFCASSFYSHGELFFGEGSRLTVL.